This TCR beta chain is drawn from a study of vaccination and CD4 T cells after COVID-19. Study-level information: Participants were administered two doses of either the BNT162b2 or the mRNA-1273 vaccine.

Sequencing of DNA taken from cultured CD4+ T cells relied on the Oncomine TCR Beta short-read assay. TCRdb reanalysed the PCR reads using MiXCR and keeps one entry per CDR3 protein. The table has about 20,000 distinct CDR3 sequences, 55% seen once. As regards this clonotype: What it recognizes is unknown.

The sample's treatment: approximately nine-day PBMC culture with coronavirus spike peptide pools or control peptides (ViraFEST assay). Germline-derived CDR1 and CDR2 are SQVTM and ANQGSEA. V lost 4 bases, J lost 8 bases, and 17 bases lay in between. The CDR3 runs 13 residues. This sequence originates from a human donor who had recovered from COVID-19. J is TRBJ1-1 and V is TRBV29-1; weak D call: TRBD1 (5 bases). Sequencing was performed on CD4+ T cells from blood, cultured in vitro. The chain's CDR3 is CSVAPRGWREAFF. The DNA of the CDR3 is TGCAGCGTTGCCCCGCGGGGGTGGCGGGAAGCTTTCTTT.